One sample yielded the 19 T cell receptor beta chains listed below, sequenced in a study of blood T cell repertoires in COVID-19. The protocol was immunoSEQ multiplex PCR, while the TCRdb copy is restricted to in-frame clones and leaves out a portion. The table includes 280,000 or so clones, 87% detected once. Material: PBMCs or T cells enriched from blood (not recorded which). The receptors derive from a woman aged 35 to 49 who had recovered from COVID-19.

V is TRBV19 and J is TRBJ1-4, with TRBD1 matching over 10 bases. Germline V gene lookup returns CDR1 LNHDA and CDR2 SQIVND (reference sequence). With V trimmed by 5 bases and J by 6 bases, 9 bases remained unmatched. This CDR3 comprises 16 residues. The CDR3 DNA reads TGTGCCAGTAGTGTCCGGGACAGGGGTAACTATGAAAAACTGTTTTTT. The encoded protein is CASSVRDRGNYEKLFF.

This chain uses TRBV5-1 with TRBJ1-2; D is undetermined. Germline V gene data show CDR1 as SGHRS and CDR2 as YFSETQ. The V and J ends lost 2 bases and 2 bases respectively, with 7 bases between them. The CDR3 consists of 13 residues. CDR3 protein: CASSFTTNYGYTF. The CDR3 DNA is TGCGCCAGCAGCTTTACAACGAACTATGGCTACACCTTC.

The rearrangement uses TRBV6-5 and TRBJ2-7, with 9 positions matching TRBD2. The CDR3 covers 13 residues. Trimming cost V 6 bases and J 2 bases; bases outside gene matches: 2. Germline V gene lookup returns CDR1 MNHEY and CDR2 SVGAGI. The CDR3 loop reads CASRPSGTYEQYF. The CDR3, as DNA: TGTGCCAGCAGGCCTAGCGGGACCTACGAGCAGTACTTC.

The chain combines TRBV6-5 with TRBJ2-2, with D unresolved. Trimming took 3 bases from V and 6 from J, leaving 5 bases between them. The germline V gene encodes CDR1 MNHEY and CDR2 SVGAGI. The CDR3 consists of 12 residues. This CDR3 is CASSYTAGELFF. The CDR3 coding sequence is TGTGCCAGCAGTTATACAGCCGGGGAGCTGTTTTTT.

The table lists this clone with a count of one. The rearrangement uses TRBV15 and TRBJ2-3, with 10 positions matching TRBD2. V lost 5 bases, J lost 11 bases, and 16 bases stayed unmatched. The germline gives CDR1 LNHNV, CDR2 YYDKDF (reference sequence). This CDR3 spans 16 amino acids. CDR3: CATSRSVSLAGAGQYF. The CDR3 bases are TGTGCCACCAGCCGATCCGTCTCGCTAGCGGGAGCCGGGCAGTATTTT. Supplemented by reference TRBV15 and TRBJ2-3, the full variable domain reads DAMVIQNPRYQVTQFGKPVTLSCSQTLNHNVMYWYQQKSSQAPKLLFHYYDKDFNNEADTPDNFQSRRPNTSFCFLDIRSPGLGDTAMYLCATSRSVSLAGAGQYFGPGTRLTVL.

The chain uses TRBV7-2 and TRBJ1-2, with TRBD1 matching over 8 bases. Germline assignment: CDR1 SGHTA and CDR2 FQGNSA. The CDR3 spans 15 residues. V lost 1 base to trimming and J lost 7 bases; unmatched junction nucleotides: 8. CDR3 DNA sequence: TGTGCCAGCAGCTTAGGAGCCAGGGGGCTGAGTGGCTACACCTTC. Protein product: CASSLGARGLSGYTF.

The rearrangement joins TRBV18 to TRBJ1-4, with a weak D call TRBD1 (6 bases). Germline CDR1 KGHSH, CDR2 LQKENI. This CDR3 contains 17 residues. V was clipped by 2 bases and J by 0 bases, with 13 bases between them. CDR3 DNA sequence: TGTGCCAGCTCACCATCACAGGGTGGGACAACTAATGAAAAACTGTTTTTT. It specifies CASSPSQGGTTNEKLFF. Filled out from reference TRBV18 and TRBJ1-4, the complete variable domain reads NAGVMQNPRHLVRRRGQEARLRCSPMKGHSHVYWYRQLPEEGLKFMVYLQKENIIDESGMPKERFSAEFPKEGPSILRIQQVVRGDSAAYFCASSPSQGGTTNEKLFFGSGTQLSVL.

V gene TRBV28 combines with J gene TRBJ1-1; D is possibly TRBD1 (5 bases). The V and J ends lost 7 bases and 2 bases respectively, with 11 bases between them. In germline, CDR1 is MDHEN, CDR2 SYDVKM. This CDR3 has 13 residues. The CDR3 nucleotides read TGTGCCAGCAACACAGGTCGTAACACTGAAGCTTTCTTT. It codes for CASNTGRNTEAFF.

This clone was recorded only once. The chain has TRBV28 and TRBJ1-5, with D possibly matching TRBD1 (5 bases). V was cut by 6 bases and J by 4 bases, with 16 bases left in between. CDR1 is MDHEN, CDR2 SYDVKM, per germline. The CDR3 consists of 15 residues. This chain's CDR3 is CASSSLGEGNQPQHF. The CDR3 nucleotides read TGTGCCAGCAGCTCCCTGGGGGAGGGGAATCAGCCCCAGCATTTT.

The chain carries TRBV28 and TRBJ1-2, with 12 bases fitting TRBD1. Germline V gene lookup returns CDR1 MDHEN and CDR2 SYDVKM. This CDR3 is 13 amino acids long. V lost 9 bases and J lost 7; bases outside the gene matches: 6. The CDR3 DNA reads as TGTGCCAGTGAGGGACAGGGGGCTGGTGGCTACACCTTC. It yields the protein CASEGQGAGGYTF.

The CDR3 here is CASSLNGHNYNEQFF. The CDR3 bases are TGCGCCAGCAGCTTGAACGGACACAACTACAATGAGCAGTTCTTC. The genes are TRBV5-1 and TRBJ2-1; a weak D match, TRBD1 (5 bases). V was clipped by 1 base and J by 3 bases, with 11 bases between them. The CDR3 totals 15 residues. Germline loops: CDR1 SGHRS, CDR2 YFSETQ.

V is TRBV28 and J is TRBJ2-1, with 12 bases fitting TRBD2. The germline V gene has CDR1 MDHEN and CDR2 SYDVKM. The CDR3 extends over 20 amino acids. V gave up 2 bases and J gave up 2 bases; unmatched junction bases: 13. The CDR3 spells CASSLPSLRLAGAPYNEQFF. The CDR3 DNA reads TGTGCCAGCAGTTTACCCTCCCTTAGACTAGCGGGAGCTCCCTACAATGAGCAGTTCTTC.

This chain connects TRBV12-3 or TRBV12-4 to TRBJ1-2; TRBD1 agrees at 7 bases. CDR3 length equals 12 residues. V shed 6 bases and J 8 bases; nucleotides not matched to a gene: 6. CDR3 in amino acids: CASSQTGSGYTF. CDR3 nucleotides: TGTGCCAGCAGCCAGACAGGGAGCGGCTACACCTTC.

The chain employs TRBV18 and TRBJ1-6; 7 bases are shared with TRBD1. The germline V gene encodes CDR1 KGHSH and CDR2 LQKENI. The CDR3 is 15 amino acids. Losses at the gene ends were 2 bases for V and 5 bases for J; bases not matched to a gene: 3. CDR3 residues: CASSPTGQNNSPLHF. DNA of the CDR3: TGTGCCAGCTCACCAACGGGACAGAATAATTCACCCCTCCACTTT.

The sample holds one count of this clone. This chain joins TRBV9 and TRBJ2-2; tentative D call: TRBD2 (5 bases). From germline, CDR1 is SGDLS and CDR2 YYNGEE. The CDR3 extends over 14 amino acids. Trimming left V 2 bases short and J 2 bases short, with 7 bases between. For the CDR3, the DNA is TGTGCCAGCAGCGTTGAGGGAAACACCGGGGAGCTGTTTTTT. This encodes CASSVEGNTGELFF.

CDR3 amino acids: CASSLTVNSPLHF. The DNA of the CDR3 is TGTGCCAGCAGTTTGACAGTAAATTCACCCCTCCACTTT. This chain connects TRBV12-3 or TRBV12-4 to TRBJ1-6, with D possibly matching TRBD1 (5 bases). Trimming removed 3 bases from V and 7 bases from J, with 7 bases in between. The CDR3 covers 13 residues.

The chain carries TRBV5-6 and TRBJ2-3; 8 positions agree with TRBD2. This CDR3 comprises 16 residues. From germline, CDR1 is SGHDT and CDR2 YYEEEE. Trimming cost V 0 bases and J 6 bases; bases outside gene matches: 9. The CDR3 protein is CASSLGLASLGDTQYF. The DNA of the CDR3 is TGTGCCAGCAGCTTGGGACTAGCGTCTTTGGGGGATACGCAGTATTTT.

The V call is TRBV5-1, the J call TRBJ2-3; D might be TRBD2 (6 bases). The length of the CDR3 is 15 residues. Trimming took off 1 base at V and 4 bases at J, with 13 bases between the two ends. Germline CDR1 is SGHRS and CDR2 is YFSETQ. CDR3 DNA: TGCGCCAGCAGCTTGACCGCGGGGTCACCAGATACGCAGTATTTT. Its protein product is CASSLTAGSPDTQYF.

This sequence joins TRBV19 and TRBJ1-5, with D unresolved. CDR1 is LNHDA and CDR2 is SQIVND in the germline V gene (reference sequence). V was pared by 4 bases and J by 4 bases, with 5 bases between. This CDR3 contains 12 residues. CDR3 bases: TGTGCCAGTAGTACGCTAAATCAGCCCCAGCATTTT. It encodes CASSTLNQPQHF.